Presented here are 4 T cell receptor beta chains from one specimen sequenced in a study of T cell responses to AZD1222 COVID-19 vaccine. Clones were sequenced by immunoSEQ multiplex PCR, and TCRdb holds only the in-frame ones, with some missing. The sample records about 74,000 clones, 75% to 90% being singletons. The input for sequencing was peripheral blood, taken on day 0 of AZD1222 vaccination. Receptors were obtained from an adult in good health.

Written as DNA, the CDR3 is TGTGCCAGCAGCCTTTCAGGTGGGCGGAACTACGAGCAGTACTTC. This gives the protein CASSLSGGRNYEQYF. The V and J genes are TRBV14 and TRBJ2-7; D is ambiguous. This CDR3 region has 15 residues. The germline V and J ends were trimmed by 4 bases and 3 bases, with 16 bases remaining between them. Germline lookup yields CDR1 SGHDN and CDR2 FVKESK.

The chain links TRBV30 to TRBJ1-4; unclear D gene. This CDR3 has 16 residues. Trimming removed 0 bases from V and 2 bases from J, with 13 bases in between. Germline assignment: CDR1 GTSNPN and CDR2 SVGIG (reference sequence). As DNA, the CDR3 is TGTGCCTGGAGTGTACCCGGGAGTCGGACTAATGAAAAACTGTTTTTT. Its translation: CAWSVPGSRTNEKLFF.

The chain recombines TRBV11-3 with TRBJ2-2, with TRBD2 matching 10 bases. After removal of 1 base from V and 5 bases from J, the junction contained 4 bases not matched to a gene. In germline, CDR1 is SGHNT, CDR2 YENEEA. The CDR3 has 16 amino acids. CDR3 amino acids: CASSLGLAGGTGELFF. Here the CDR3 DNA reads TGTGCCAGCAGCTTAGGACTAGCGGGCGGAACCGGGGAGCTGTTTTTT.

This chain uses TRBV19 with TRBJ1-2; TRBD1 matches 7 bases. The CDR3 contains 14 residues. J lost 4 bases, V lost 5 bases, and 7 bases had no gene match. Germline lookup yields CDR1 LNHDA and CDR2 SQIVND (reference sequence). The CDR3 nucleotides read TGTGCCAGTAGTTCGGACAGGACCGGCTATGGCTACACCTTC. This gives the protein CASSSDRTGYGYTF.